Here is one T cell receptor beta chain with its context. Its antigen is currently unknown. V gave up 2 bases and J gave up 2 bases; unmatched junction bases: 8. The length of the CDR3 is 17 residues. Germline CDR1 and CDR2: SGDLS and YYNGEE. This entry belongs to a study of shared clonotypes between healthy human individuals. Findings and caveats of the study: Among the subsets, naive ones generally showed larger estimated richness than memory ones. It was the non-shared clonotypes that had lower generation probabilities than clonotypes shared by all four donors.

Naive CD8 isolation took CD45RO-negative cells positively selected for CCR7 and excluded terminally differentiated effector memory CD45RA+ cells. The study drew its donors from healthy HIV-negative adults without recent acute infections or vaccinations. Original processing methods: There were no quality scores in the junction-only immunoSEQ sequences, so filtering differed. TCRdb's copy holds only in-frame clones and misses some; the assay was immunoSEQ multiplex PCR. That table supplies the V and J calls and clone size; D and trimming were determined from the DNA. The repertoire holds about 1,800,000 clones, roughly 95% seen once, with approximately 1% in the top ten.

Sequenced material: naive CD8+ T cells sorted from blood. The chain employs TRBV9 and TRBJ2-7; 12 bases are a match to TRBD2. This TCR came from a man aged 18 to 29 in good health. The CDR3 region has the DNA TGTGCCAGCAGCGTTTTTTCCGGGACTAGCGGGCCCTACGAGCAGTACTTC. It translates to CASSVFSGTSGPYEQYF.